The 8 T cell receptor beta chains reported below all come from one sample, sequenced in a study of shared clonotypes between healthy human individuals. The data were produced by immunoSEQ multiplex PCR, yet TCRdb's version contains in-frame clones alone and is incomplete. The sample comprises more than 400,000 clones, about 85% of which are singletons, and approximately 12% rests with the top ten. The source material was PBMCs. These receptor sequences come from a woman aged 40 to 50 in good health. Some clones in this sample may be carry-over from other donors' samples.

This clone was detected only a few times. Only one base separates this from a far larger clonotype, so it likely reflects a read error. The rearrangement links TRBV4-3 to TRBJ2-1, with D possibly matching TRBD2 (6 bases). V was clipped by 5 bases and J by 6 bases, with 8 bases between them. Germline values: CDR1 LGHNA, CDR2 YSLEER. The CDR3 consists of 12 residues. The DNA of the CDR3 is TGCGCCAGCAGCGACGGGAGCAATGAGCAGTTCTTC. Translated: CASSDGSNEQFF.

The count of this clone is one. A far more abundant clone sits one base away, making this likely a read error. Here the CDR3 reads CACHRCSGNTIYF. As DNA, the CDR3 is TGTGCCTGCCACCGCTGTTCTGGAAACACCATATATTTT. The genes are TRBV30 and TRBJ1-3, with no clear D. Trimming removed 6 bases from V and 1 base from J, with 10 bases in between. The CDR3 is 13 amino acids. Germline V gene data show CDR1 as GTSNPN and CDR2 as SVGIG (reference sequence).

The rearrangement links TRBV4-3 to TRBJ1-2, with D unclear. Germline CDR1 reads LGHNA; CDR2 reads YSLEER. V lost 2 bases and J 4 bases, leaving 14 bases between the germline ends. The CDR3 is 15 residues long. CDR3 residues: CASSQRQGLGYGYTF. CDR3 coding DNA: TGCGCCAGCAGCCAAAGACAAGGGCTGGGCTATGGCTACACCTTC.

Concerning this clone: A far larger clone is just one base off, so this is likely a read error. The rearrangement uses TRBV29-1 and TRBJ2-5, with D perhaps matching TRBD2 (6 bases). The DNA matches TRBJ2-7 better at its end, which makes the J call doubtful. The CDR3 length is 14 residues. Germline CDR1 SQVTM, CDR2 ANQGSEA. In DNA, the CDR3 is TGCAGCGTGGTGGCTGGGCGGGAACCCTACGAGCAGTACTTC. It is translated as CSVVAGREPYEQYF.

Note on this clone: This likely reflects a read error, since a far larger clone is one base away. The chain couples TRBV4-1 to TRBJ1-2, with D maybe TRBD1 (6 bases). With 4 bases removed from V and 2 bases from J, the gap between germline ends came to 14 bases. CDR3 size: 15 residues. Germline V CDR1 and CDR2: MGHRA, YSYEKL. The CDR3 region has the DNA TGCGCCAGCAGCCCTCCCCAGGGGTGCAACTATGGCTACACCTTC. This translates into CASSPPQGCNYGYTF.

The V call is TRBV11-2, the J call TRBJ1-1; no definite D call. The germline V and J ends were trimmed by 5 bases and 1 base, with 11 bases remaining between them. The CDR3 is 14 residues long. CDR1 is SGHAT and CDR2 is FQNNGV in the germline V gene. The DNA for the CDR3 is TGTGCCAGCAGCCGGCAGATGGGGAACACTGAAGCTTTCTTT. It specifies CASSRQMGNTEAFF.

The rearrangement uses TRBV4-3 and TRBJ2-1, with TRBD2 matching over 8 bases. The CDR3 has 18 residues. The germline V gene encodes CDR1 LGHNA and CDR2 YSLEER. With 2 bases clipped from V and 0 bases from J, the junction kept 9 bases outside the gene matches. The CDR3 spells CASSQNPLGTSSYNEQFF. For the CDR3, the DNA is TGCGCCAGCAGCCAAAACCCCCTGGGGACTAGCTCCTACAATGAGCAGTTCTTC.

The DNA for the CDR3 is TGCAGCGTCAGGGGTTCACACACAGATACGCAGTATTTT. Translation: CSVRGSHTDTQYF. The V and J genes are TRBV29-1 and TRBJ2-3, with a possible D match to TRBD1 (6 bases). Trimming left V 6 bases short and J 2 bases short, with 12 bases between. Germline CDR1 is SQVTM and CDR2 is ANQGSEA. CDR3 length: 13 residues.